The clone carrying this T cell receptor beta chain showed up just once. The length of the CDR3 is 13 residues. Germline V lookup: CDR1 LNHDA, CDR2 SQIVND (reference sequence). V was trimmed by 8 bases and J by 3 bases, leaving 11 bases between them. This entry is derived from a study of cytomegalovirus exposure and HLA in healthy donors. PCR amplification relied on 60 Vbeta primers (plus 13 Jbeta primers). Libraries were prepared by immunoSEQ multiplex PCR; TCRdb keeps only in-frame clonotypes and omits some of them. The table records about 270,000 clones, 80% to 90% of them present only once. The origin of this receptor is a man aged 35-49 years in good health and CMV-seropositive. This chain joins TRBV19 and TRBJ1-5, with D hard to call. Specimen: PBMCs. The CDR3 region has the DNA TGTGCCAGTCACCCGGGAGCCAATCAGCCCCAGCATTTT. Translated: CASHPGANQPQHF.